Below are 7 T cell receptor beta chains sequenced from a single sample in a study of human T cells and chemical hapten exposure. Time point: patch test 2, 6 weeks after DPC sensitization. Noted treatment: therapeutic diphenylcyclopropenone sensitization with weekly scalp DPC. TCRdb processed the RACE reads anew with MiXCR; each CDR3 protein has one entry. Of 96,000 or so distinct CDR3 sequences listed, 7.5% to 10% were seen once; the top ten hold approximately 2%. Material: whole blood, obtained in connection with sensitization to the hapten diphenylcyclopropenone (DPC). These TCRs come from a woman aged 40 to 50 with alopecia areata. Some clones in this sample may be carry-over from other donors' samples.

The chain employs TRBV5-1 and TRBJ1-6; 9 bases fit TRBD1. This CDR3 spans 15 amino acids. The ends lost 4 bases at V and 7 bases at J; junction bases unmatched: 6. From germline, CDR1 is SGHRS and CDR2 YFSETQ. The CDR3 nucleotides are TGCGCCAGCAGCGCGGGACAGGGCATCAATTCACCCCTCCACTTT. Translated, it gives CASSAGQGINSPLHF.

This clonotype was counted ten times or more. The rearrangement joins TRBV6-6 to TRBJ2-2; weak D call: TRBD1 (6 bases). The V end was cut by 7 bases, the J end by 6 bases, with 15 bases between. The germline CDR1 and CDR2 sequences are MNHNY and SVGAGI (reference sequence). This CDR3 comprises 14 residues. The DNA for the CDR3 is TGTGCCAGCAATCCTACAGGGTCCGCCGGGGAGCTGTTTTTT. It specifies CASNPTGSAGELFF.

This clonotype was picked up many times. The CDR3 coding sequence is TGTGCCAGCAGCATTCAAGAGACCCAGTACTTC. Translating it yields CASSIQETQYF. This chain connects TRBV7-6 to TRBJ2-5; D call uncertain. The CDR3 has 11 residues. Germline V gene sequence: CDR1 SGHVS, CDR2 FNYEAQ. Deletions cut 5 bases from V and 2 bases from J, with 3 bases between. Based on the CDR3 plus reference TRBV7-6 and TRBJ2-5, the full variable domain is GAGVSQSPRYKVTKRGQDVALRCDPISGHVSLYWYRQALGQGPEFLTYFNYEAQQDKSGLPNDRFSAERPEGSISTLTIQRTEQRDSAMYRCASSIQETQYFGPGTRLLVL.

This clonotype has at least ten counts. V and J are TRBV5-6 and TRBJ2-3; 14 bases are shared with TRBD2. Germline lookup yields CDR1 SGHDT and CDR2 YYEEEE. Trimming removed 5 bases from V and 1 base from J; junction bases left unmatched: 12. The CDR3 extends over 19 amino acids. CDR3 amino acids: CASSSGTSGSVKRTDTQYF. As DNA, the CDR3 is TGTGCCAGCAGTTCCGGGACTAGCGGGAGTGTGAAGCGCACAGATACGCAGTATTTT.

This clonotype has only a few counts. Here the CDR3 DNA reads TGTGCCAGCAGCCCGCGGACAGGGGGCGCAGGGGGGTCCTACGAGCAGTACTTC. This gives the protein CASSPRTGGAGGSYEQYF. The chain uses TRBV7-2 and TRBJ2-7; 11 nucleotides agree with TRBD1. This CDR3 is 18 amino acids long. Germline-derived CDR1 and CDR2 are SGHTA and FQGNSA. V trimming: 5 bases; J trimming: 1 base; junction bases outside the gene matches: 13.

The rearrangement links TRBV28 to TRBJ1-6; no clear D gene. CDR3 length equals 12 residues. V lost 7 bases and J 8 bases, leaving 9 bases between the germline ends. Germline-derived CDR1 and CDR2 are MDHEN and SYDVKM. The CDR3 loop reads CASTYLDSPLHF. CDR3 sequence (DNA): TGTGCCAGCACCTATCTGGATTCACCCCTCCACTTT.

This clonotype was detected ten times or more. As DNA, the CDR3 is TGTGCCAGCAGCTCCGGAGGACTAGCGGGAGTCAATGAGCAGTTCTTC. Its protein product is CASSSGGLAGVNEQFF. The chain employs TRBV5-4 and TRBJ2-1; 13 nucleotides agree with TRBD2. The ends lost 3 bases at V and 6 bases at J; junction bases unmatched: 6. The germline gives CDR1 SGHNT, CDR2 YYREEE (reference sequence). This CDR3 has 16 amino acids.